A single sample is the source of the 9 T cell receptor beta chains below, sequenced in a study of T-cell memory formation after mild COVID-19. Each CDR3 protein is one row after TCRdb ran MiXCR on the 5' RACE reads. In the table there are a few hundred thousand distinct CDR3 sequences, about 21% of which are singletons. The sample was PBMCs or a T cell subset sorted from them (not recorded which). These receptors all come from an adult woman who had mild COVID-19 (a few samples of this study predate the infection). Cell type and time point are not known.

The V and J genes are TRBV6-5 and TRBJ1-1, with D perhaps TRBD1 (5 bases). CDR3 length: 15 residues. V was shortened by 6 bases and J by 3 bases, with 17 bases between the two germline ends. Germline V CDR1 and CDR2: MNHEY, SVGAGI. Here the CDR3 reads CASSPAGGYHTEAFF. The CDR3 region has the DNA TGTGCCAGCAGCCCAGCCGGGGGGTATCACACTGAAGCTTTCTTT.

This clonotype was observed a few times. CDR3 loop: CSVEDVAGLEAFF. In DNA, the CDR3 is TGCAGCGTTGAAGATGTGGCAGGGCTGGAAGCTTTCTTT. The J gene is TRBJ1-1, the V gene TRBV29-1, with D maybe TRBD1 (5 bases). The V and J ends lost 0 bases and 8 bases respectively, with 13 bases between them. Germline CDR1 is SQVTM and CDR2 is ANQGSEA. This CDR3 region has 13 residues.

Turning to this clonotype: A read error may produce the germline difference seen at one junction end. This chain joins TRBV19 and TRBJ2-1, with TRBD2 identical over 7 bases. The CDR3 totals 16 residues. In germline, CDR1 is LNHDA, CDR2 SQIVND (reference sequence). The CDR3 sequence is CASSIVRGVSYNEKFF. The CDR3 DNA is TGTGCCAGTAGTATAGTACGGGGGGTCTCCTACAATGAGAAGTTCTTC.

J is TRBJ1-5 and V is TRBV12-3 or TRBV12-4; D is undetermined. The V end lost 2 bases, the J end lost 1 base, and 9 bases lay between the germline ends. The CDR3 is made up of 15 amino acids. The CDR3 here is CASSLNGQSNQPQHF. Written as DNA, the CDR3 is TGTGCCAGCAGTTTAAATGGGCAGAGCAATCAGCCCCAGCATTTT.

The rearrangement uses TRBV12-3 or TRBV12-4 and TRBJ1-1, with D perhaps TRBD1 (6 bases). V was clipped by 3 bases and J by 1 base, with 12 bases between them. This CDR3 spans 15 amino acids. The CDR3 is CASSFGGGGNTEAFF. CDR3 DNA sequence: TGTGCCAGCAGTTTCGGGGGGGGCGGGAACACTGAAGCTTTCTTT.

This chain connects TRBV4-2 to TRBJ2-1; D ambiguous. Trimming took 0 bases from V and 8 from J, leaving 11 bases between them. Germline V gene sequence: CDR1 LGHNA, CDR2 YNFKEQ. The CDR3 consists of 14 residues. In nucleotides, the CDR3 is TGTGCCAGCAGCCAAGAATCCGATTTAGATGAGCAGTTCTTC. This encodes CASSQESDLDEQFF.

This rearrangement joins TRBV20-1 to TRBJ1-1; D is possibly TRBD1 (5 bases). The V and J ends lost 0 bases and 0 bases respectively, with 11 bases between them. CDR3 length: 15 amino acids. Germline CDR1 DFQATT, CDR2 SNEGSKA (reference sequence). The CDR3 DNA sequence: TGCAGTGCTAGAGATAGGGGAACAGTGAACACTGAAGCTTTCTTT. Amino acid sequence: CSARDRGTVNTEAFF.

The CDR3 loop reads CASSPHGANPSPYNEQFF. CDR3 bases: TGTGCCAGCAGCCCCCATGGGGCCAATCCCTCCCCCTACAATGAGCAGTTCTTC. The chain recombines TRBV5-8 with TRBJ2-1; tentative D call: TRBD1 (5 bases). CDR1 is SGHTS and CDR2 is YDEGEE in the germline V gene. V lost 4 bases and J 2 bases, leaving 22 bases between the germline ends. The CDR3 runs to 18 residues.

This clonotype was observed many times. This chain connects TRBV12-3 or TRBV12-4 to TRBJ1-1, with a tentative D call TRBD1 (5 bases). This CDR3 contains 15 residues. Trimming cost V 4 bases and J 4 bases, with 16 bases left between them. CDR3 residues: CASSSMGGRSTEAFF. DNA for the CDR3: TGTGCCAGCAGTTCTATGGGGGGTAGGAGCACTGAAGCTTTCTTT.